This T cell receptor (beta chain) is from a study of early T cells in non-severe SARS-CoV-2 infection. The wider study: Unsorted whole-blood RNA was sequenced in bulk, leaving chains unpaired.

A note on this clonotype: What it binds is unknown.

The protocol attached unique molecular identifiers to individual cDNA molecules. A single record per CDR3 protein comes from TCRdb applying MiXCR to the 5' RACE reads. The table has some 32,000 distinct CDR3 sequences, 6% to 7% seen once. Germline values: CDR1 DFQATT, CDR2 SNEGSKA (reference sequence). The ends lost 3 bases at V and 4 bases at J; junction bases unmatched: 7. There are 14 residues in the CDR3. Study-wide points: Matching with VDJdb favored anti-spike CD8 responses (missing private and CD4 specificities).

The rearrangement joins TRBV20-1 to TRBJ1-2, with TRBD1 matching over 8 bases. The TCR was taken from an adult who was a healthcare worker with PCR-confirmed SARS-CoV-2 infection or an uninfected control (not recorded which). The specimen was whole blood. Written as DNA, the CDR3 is TGCAGTGCTAGGGACAGGGTCGGAGTCTATGGCTACACCTTC. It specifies CSARDRVGVYGYTF.